Each of the 16 T cell receptor beta chains below was sequenced from the same sample in a study of CD8+CD57+ T cells in acquired aplastic anemia. Genomic DNA templated the TCR beta VDJ and CDR3 profiling. TCRdb fed the reads into MiXCR, producing one record per CDR3 protein. Altogether about 130,000 distinct CDR3 sequences are present, 41% being singletons, with the ten largest covering 7.5% to 9.5%. The sequenced material came from sorted CD4+, CD8+, or CD8+CD57+ T cells (not recorded which) from PBMCs. Receptor source: a human donor in good health, serving as a control.

This clonotype was detected ten times or more. V is TRBV16 and J is TRBJ1-6, with a weak D call TRBD1 (6 bases). Germline V gives CDR1 KGHSY, CDR2 FQNENV. The V gene lost 2 bases and the J gene lost 10 bases, with 15 bases spanning the gap. CDR3 length equals 15 residues. The CDR3 spells CASSQRQQGSSPLHF. The CDR3 DNA reads TGTGCCAGCAGCCAACGACAACAGGGAAGCTCACCCCTCCACTTT.

The rearrangement links TRBV24-1 to TRBJ1-5, with TRBD1 matching over 7 bases. This CDR3 has 13 residues. Per germline, CDR1 KGHDR and CDR2 SFDVKD. The J segment lost 10 bases and the V segment lost 5 bases, leaving 7 bases of the junction unmatched. CDR3 region: CATSGKQGIPQHF. The CDR3 DNA reads as TGTGCCACCAGTGGTAAACAGGGGATCCCCCAGCATTTT.

This clonotype was detected only a few times. Germline is not matched at one junction end, which may reflect a read error. The rearrangement links TRBV5-1 to TRBJ1-5, with 7 bases lining up with TRBD1. The germline V gene encodes CDR1 SGHRS and CDR2 YFSETQ. The CDR3 is made up of 15 amino acids. The CDR3 region is CASSLGQNSDQPQHF. The CDR3 DNA is TGCGCCAGCAGCCTGGGACAGAATAGCGATCAGCCCCAGCATTTT.

This clonotype occurred many times. The chain joins TRBV20-1 to TRBJ1-1; no firm D call. Germline lookup yields CDR1 DFQATT and CDR2 SNEGSKA (reference sequence). The length of the CDR3 is 12 residues. V dropped 3 bases and J dropped 4 bases, with 9 bases sitting between them. The CDR3 coding sequence is TGCAGTGCTAGTAACGGACCCACTGAAGCTTTCTTT. It yields the protein CSASNGPTEAFF.

This clonotype was seen repeatedly, ten times or more. The V and J genes are TRBV20-1 and TRBJ1-3, with D tentatively TRBD1 (6 bases). The CDR3 length is 13 residues. Germline assignment: CDR1 DFQATT and CDR2 SNEGSKA (reference sequence). Trimming cost V 2 bases and J 4 bases, with 9 bases left between them. The CDR3 bases are TGCAGTGCTAGAACAGGGTACGGAAACACCATATATTTT. It translates to CSARTGYGNTIYF.

The rearrangement uses TRBV5-6 and TRBJ2-1, with 12 bases fitting TRBD2. The trim removed 1 base at V and 15 bases at J, leaving 5 bases unmatched. The CDR3 consists of 13 residues. The germline V gene encodes CDR1 SGHDT and CDR2 YYEEEE. The CDR3 DNA reads TGTGCCAGCAGCTTGCCGACTAGCGGGAGACTGTTCTTC. Protein: CASSLPTSGRLFF.

The gene calls are TRBV18 and TRBJ2-3; D remains unclear. The CDR3 totals 15 residues. V lost 3 bases to trimming and J lost 0 bases, with 10 bases between them. The V gene's germline CDR1 is KGHSH and CDR2 LQKENI. The CDR3 nucleotides read TGTGCCAGCTCACCGAGACCGTCTAGCACAGATACGCAGTATTTT. Its translation is CASSPRPSSTDTQYF.

This clonotype was seen ten or more times. The gene calls are TRBV24-1 and TRBJ2-7; 7 bases align to TRBD1. Germline CDR1 KGHDR, CDR2 SFDVKD. The CDR3 is 12 residues long. J was trimmed by 6 bases and V by 9 bases; bases with no gene match: 7. The CDR3 coding sequence is TGTGCCACCCAAGGACAGGTGACCGAGCAGTACTTC. It translates to CATQGQVTEQYF.

The chain couples TRBV5-5 to TRBJ2-5; a weak D match, TRBD2 (5 bases). Looked up from germline, CDR1 is SGHKS and CDR2 is YYEKEE (reference sequence). V lost 4 bases and J lost 0, with 16 bases in between. This CDR3 has 16 residues. CDR3 region: CASSPRGQRYQETQYF. CDR3 DNA sequence: TGTGCCAGCAGCCCCCGCGGGCAACGGTACCAAGAGACCCAGTACTTC.

The chain carries TRBV5-1 and TRBJ1-1, with D perhaps matching TRBD1 (6 bases). Germline V gene data show CDR1 as SGHRS and CDR2 as YFSETQ. V lost 2 bases and J lost 3, with 11 bases in between. This CDR3 is 14 amino acids long. In DNA, the CDR3 is TGCGCCAGCAGCTTAGAGGACAGCTACACTGAAGCTTTCTTT. Protein sequence: CASSLEDSYTEAFF.

This clonotype was found many times. This rearrangement joins TRBV7-9 to TRBJ1-4; D not certain. V was clipped by 8 bases and J by 4 bases, with 8 bases between them. Germline CDR1 is SEHNR and CDR2 is FQNEAQ (reference sequence). This CDR3 is built from 12 residues. The CDR3 protein is CASAGINEKLFF. The CDR3 coding sequence is TGTGCCAGCGCGGGGATTAATGAAAAACTGTTTTTT.

This clonotype has just one count. This chain connects TRBV18 to TRBJ2-2, with D unclear. The CDR3 has 17 residues. Germline V gene lookup returns CDR1 KGHSH and CDR2 LQKENI. Deletions cut 6 bases from V and 1 base from J, with 18 bases between. The CDR3 here is CASSRTNPAVNTGELFF. CDR3 bases: TGTGCCAGCTCCCGCACCAACCCGGCGGTGAACACCGGGGAGCTGTTTTTT.

This clonotype was found many times. The rearrangement uses TRBV2 and TRBJ1-2, with 9 positions matching TRBD1. The junction had 8 bases not matched to a gene; V was cut back by 5 bases and J by 4 bases. There are 15 residues in the CDR3. Germline V gene lookup returns CDR1 SNHLY and CDR2 FYNNEI. The CDR3 DNA is TGTGCCAGCAGTAGCCCGGGACAGGGTGCCTATGGCTACACCTTC. Encoded protein: CASSSPGQGAYGYTF.

This clonotype has a handful of counts. A read error may account for a junction end that differs from germline. The rearrangement links TRBV10-3 to TRBJ2-3, with D perhaps being TRBD1 or TRBD2 (6 bases each). Germline V gene data show CDR1 as ENHRY and CDR2 as SYGVKD. The CDR3 is 16 amino acids. The CDR3 DNA is TGTGCCAGCAGTGAACTACTAGGCGGGACAACAGATACGCAGTATTTT. Translated, it gives CASSELLGGTTDTQYF.

A remark on this clonotype: This may come from a read error, since a much larger clone is one base off. The chain carries TRBV25-1 and TRBJ1-4; D is perhaps TRBD1 (5 bases). CDR1 is MGHDK, CDR2 SYGVNS, per germline. There are 13 residues in the CDR3. This CDR3 is CARSAGINEKLFF. CDR3 DNA sequence: TGTGCCCGCAGTGCAGGGATTAATGAAAAACTGTTTTTT.

The rearrangement joins TRBV30 to TRBJ2-1, with D perhaps matching TRBD1 or TRBD2 (6 bases each). CDR3 length equals 13 residues. V was cut by 1 base and J by 9 bases, with 13 bases left in between. Germline V gene lookup returns CDR1 GTSNPN and CDR2 SVGIG (reference sequence). This CDR3 is CAWSAGGPGEQFF. CDR3 coding DNA: TGTGCCTGGAGTGCCGGGGGCCCCGGTGAGCAGTTCTTC.